This T cell receptor (beta chain) was obtained from a study of cytomegalovirus exposure and HLA in healthy donors. Study-wide results and caveats: Presence/absence comparisons presumed near-even sequencing depth among donors.

Of note for this clone: Its antigen is not known.

The V gene end was trimmed by 2 bases and the J gene end by 7 bases; junction bases not matched to a gene: 14. The CDR3 covers 18 residues. Germline V CDR1 and CDR2: MNHEY, SMNVEV (reference sequence). 13 Jbeta primers and 60 Vbeta primers were used for the PCR. The table came from immunoSEQ multiplex PCR; TCRdb's copy has only in-frame clones and leaves some out. The table includes over 110,000 clones, 82% detected once. Sequencing used PBMCs. The rearrangement uses TRBV27 and TRBJ2-5; 12 bases are shared with TRBD2. The sequence was obtained from a male donor in good health and CMV-seronegative. In DNA form, the CDR3 reads TGTGCCAGCAGTTTAGGTCTAGCGGGAGGGCGGGCGCTCGGGACCCAGTACTTC. Its translation: CASSLGLAGGRALGTQYF.